This T cell receptor beta chain was sequenced in a study of blood T cell repertoires in COVID-19. Overall study: T cells, B-cell-depleted T cells, or PBMCs provided the cDNA or gDNA that served as material.

Generated by immunoSEQ multiplex PCR, the TCRdb table keeps only in-frame clones and is missing some. The sample records roughly 40,000 clones, approximately 88% being singletons. CDR1 LNHDA and CDR2 SQIVND come from the germline V gene (reference sequence). CDR3 size: 14 residues. V gave up 5 bases and J gave up 2 bases; unmatched junction bases: 4. The chain couples TRBV19 to TRBJ2-7; TRBD1 matches 9 bases. The sample comprised peripheral blood. This clonotype was obtained from a woman in her 70s with acute or convalescent COVID-19. CDR3 nucleotides: TGTGCCAGTAGTGACCGGGACAGGGCCTACGAGCAGTACGTC. Amino acids: CASSDRDRAYEQYV.